Listed below are T cell receptor beta chains from one sample, sequenced in a study of OX40 agonist ivuxolimab in advanced cancers. Using immunoSEQ multiplex PCR, the repertoire was profiled, and TCRdb retains in-frame clones only, with some absent. The table has approximately 23,000 clones, about 83% seen once. The sample was CD4+ or CD8+ T cells sorted from blood, taken in a trial of the OX40 agonist ivuxolimab. All receptors come from an adult with an advanced solid tumor such as melanoma, head and neck, liver or kidney cancer. CDR3s include the opening cysteine and the closing phenylalanine or tryptophan. Fields, in order: J gene, CDR3 length, clone size, V gene, D gene, CDR3 DNA, CDR3 protein. The D gene is left open where the match is weak. Expanded clones are given a class, and other clones once, few, many or no size at all.

j_call: TRBJ2-7; cdr3_length: 13; clone_size: .; v_call: TRBV5-6; d_call: .; cdr3_nt: TGTGCCAGCAGCTTTCTGGGTTCCTACGAGCAGTACTTC; cdr3_aa: CASSFLGSYEQYF
j_call: TRBJ2-3; cdr3_length: 17; clone_size: .; v_call: TRBV9; d_call: TRBD2; cdr3_nt: TGTGCCAGCAGCGCCCCACCAAGCGGGGTCGGAACAGATACGCAGTATTTT; cdr3_aa: CASSAPPSGVGTDTQYF
j_call: TRBJ2-7; cdr3_length: 14; clone_size: few; v_call: TRBV27; d_call: TRBD1; cdr3_nt: TGTGCCAGCAGTTCGGTGACAGGGGGCCACGAGCAGTACTTC; cdr3_aa: CASSSVTGGHEQYF
j_call: TRBJ2-7; cdr3_length: 13; clone_size: .; v_call: TRBV28; d_call: .; cdr3_nt: TGTGCCAGCAGCCCCAATGCCGGGTACGAGCAGTACTTC; cdr3_aa: CASSPNAGYEQYF
j_call: TRBJ1-2; cdr3_length: 12; clone_size: few; v_call: TRBV30; d_call: .; cdr3_nt: TGTGCCTGGAGTAACCGGGACATAGGCTACACCTTC; cdr3_aa: CAWSNRDIGYTF
j_call: TRBJ1-1; cdr3_length: 13; clone_size: .; v_call: TRBV6-1; d_call: .; cdr3_nt: TGTGCCAGCAGTGAAGCAGGGTGGACTGAAGCTTTCTTT; cdr3_aa: CASSEAGWTEAFF
j_call: TRBJ2-7; cdr3_length: 12; clone_size: .; v_call: TRBV27; d_call: .; cdr3_nt: TGTGCCAGCAGTTTTAGCCGCGACGAGCAGTACTTC; cdr3_aa: CASSFSRDEQYF
j_call: TRBJ2-2; cdr3_length: 16; clone_size: .; v_call: TRBV15; d_call: TRBD2; cdr3_nt: TGTGCCACCAGCAAAAGACTAGCGAGAAACACCGGGGAGCTGTTTTTT; cdr3_aa: CATSKRLARNTGELFF
j_call: TRBJ1-4; cdr3_length: 17; clone_size: .; v_call: TRBV4-2; d_call: TRBD1; cdr3_nt: TGTGCCAGCAGCCAAGTCAGCGAGGGGGCGACTAATGAAAAACTGTTTTTT; cdr3_aa: CASSQVSEGATNEKLFF
j_call: TRBJ2-7; cdr3_length: 12; clone_size: .; v_call: TRBV6-5; d_call: .; cdr3_nt: TGTGCCAGCAGTTATGGGGGGAACGAGCAGTACTTC; cdr3_aa: CASSYGGNEQYF
j_call: TRBJ1-1; cdr3_length: 15; clone_size: .; v_call: TRBV7-9; d_call: .; cdr3_nt: TGTGCCAGCAGCCCTCCGGGGACATTCGACACTGAAGCTTTCTTT; cdr3_aa: CASSPPGTFDTEAFF
j_call: TRBJ1-1; cdr3_length: 10; clone_size: .; v_call: TRBV28; d_call: .; cdr3_nt: TGTGCCACCGCGTACACTGAAGCTTTCTTT; cdr3_aa: CATAYTEAFF
j_call: TRBJ2-7; cdr3_length: 14; clone_size: .; v_call: TRBV7-2; d_call: .; cdr3_nt: TGTGCCAGCAGCTTAGTAGGACCCAGCTACGAGCAGTACTTC; cdr3_aa: CASSLVGPSYEQYF
j_call: TRBJ2-6; cdr3_length: 18; clone_size: .; v_call: TRBV19; d_call: .; cdr3_nt: TGTGCCAGTAGTATTATTGCAGGGGGGTTATCTGGGGCCAACGTCCTGACTTTC; cdr3_aa: CASSIIAGGLSGANVLTF
j_call: TRBJ2-3; cdr3_length: 16; clone_size: .; v_call: TRBV7-6; d_call: .; cdr3_nt: TGTGCCAGCAGCCCCACGGGGAGGGGGGGCCCAGATACGCAGTATTTT; cdr3_aa: CASSPTGRGGPDTQYF
j_call: TRBJ2-2; cdr3_length: 17; clone_size: .; v_call: TRBV7-6; d_call: TRBD1; cdr3_nt: TGTGCCAGCCGCCCTATTTCCGGGACAGCGAACACCGGGGAGCTGTTTTTT; cdr3_aa: CASRPISGTANTGELFF
j_call: TRBJ1-2; cdr3_length: 15; clone_size: .; v_call: TRBV27; d_call: .; cdr3_nt: TGTGCCAGCAGTTTAACTGGCGGGGGCAGATATGGCTACACCTTC; cdr3_aa: CASSLTGGGRYGYTF
j_call: TRBJ1-1; cdr3_length: 10; clone_size: .; v_call: TRBV11-3; d_call: .; cdr3_nt: TGTGCCAGCCCTAACACTGAAGCTTTCTTT; cdr3_aa: CASPNTEAFF
j_call: TRBJ1-5; cdr3_length: 20; clone_size: once; v_call: TRBV28; d_call: .; cdr3_nt: TGTGCCAGCAGTCCGCAGCCCCTTGCGGGGAACCGCTTGGGCGATCAGCCCCAGCATTTT; cdr3_aa: CASSPQPLAGNRLGDQPQHF
j_call: TRBJ2-7; cdr3_length: 14; clone_size: .; v_call: TRBV27; d_call: TRBD2; cdr3_nt: TGTGCCAGCAGTTTCGGGGGGGGGACCTACGAGCAGTACTTC; cdr3_aa: CASSFGGGTYEQYF
j_call: TRBJ2-2; cdr3_length: 14; clone_size: .; v_call: TRBV28; d_call: .; cdr3_nt: TGTGCCAGCAGTTTAGGACAGACAACCGGGGAGCTGTTTTTT; cdr3_aa: CASSLGQTTGELFF
j_call: TRBJ2-1; cdr3_length: 14; clone_size: medium-sized; v_call: TRBV19; d_call: .; cdr3_nt: TGTGCCAGTAGTTTCAGGAGCTCCTACAATGAGCAGTTCTTC; cdr3_aa: CASSFRSSYNEQFF
j_call: TRBJ2-1; cdr3_length: 10; clone_size: .; v_call: TRBV20-1; d_call: .; cdr3_nt: TGCAGTGCTAAGGTCGGTGAGCAGTTCTTC; cdr3_aa: CSAKVGEQFF
j_call: TRBJ1-5; cdr3_length: 15; clone_size: .; v_call: TRBV11-2; d_call: TRBD1; cdr3_nt: TGTGCCAGCAGCTTAGTACAGGGGGGGGGTCAGCCCCAGCATTTT; cdr3_aa: CASSLVQGGGQPQHF
j_call: TRBJ1-5; cdr3_length: 17; clone_size: .; v_call: TRBV7-9; d_call: TRBD1; cdr3_nt: TGTGCCAGCACCGCCAACCCGGGACAGGGGGACAATCAGCCCCAGCATTTT; cdr3_aa: CASTANPGQGDNQPQHF
j_call: TRBJ2-1; cdr3_length: 17; clone_size: .; v_call: TRBV5-4; d_call: .; cdr3_nt: TGTGCCAGCAGCTTCGACCAGGGCCTCAGCTCCTACAATGAGCAGTTCTTC; cdr3_aa: CASSFDQGLSSYNEQFF
j_call: TRBJ2-1; cdr3_length: 14; clone_size: .; v_call: TRBV28; d_call: TRBD1; cdr3_nt: TGTGCCAGCAGTTTGTCCGGGACAGCGAATGAGCAGTTCTTC; cdr3_aa: CASSLSGTANEQFF
j_call: TRBJ2-2; cdr3_length: 15; clone_size: .; v_call: TRBV13; d_call: .; cdr3_nt: TGTGCCAGCAGCTTAGAAAGTCGGAACACCGGGGAGCTGTTTTTT; cdr3_aa: CASSLESRNTGELFF
j_call: TRBJ1-5; cdr3_length: 20; clone_size: few; v_call: TRBV4-1; d_call: TRBD1; cdr3_nt: TGCGCCAGCAGCCATTCACAGGGGGACAGGGGGCAAATTGGCAATCAGCCCCAGCATTTT; cdr3_aa: CASSHSQGDRGQIGNQPQHF
j_call: TRBJ2-7; cdr3_length: 14; clone_size: .; v_call: TRBV30; d_call: TRBD1; cdr3_nt: TGTGCCTGGAGTGGACAGGGGGTGGGGCACGAGCAGTACTTC; cdr3_aa: CAWSGQGVGHEQYF
j_call: TRBJ2-7; cdr3_length: 12; clone_size: .; v_call: TRBV7-6; d_call: .; cdr3_nt: TGTGCCTCAAGGGGGGCTGATTACGAGCAGTACTTC; cdr3_aa: CASRGADYEQYF
j_call: TRBJ1-1; cdr3_length: 15; clone_size: .; v_call: TRBV5-4; d_call: TRBD1; cdr3_nt: TGTGCCAGCAGCTGGGGCAGGGGGCTGAACACTGAAGCTTTCTTT; cdr3_aa: CASSWGRGLNTEAFF
j_call: TRBJ2-3; cdr3_length: 16; clone_size: .; v_call: TRBV2; d_call: TRBD2; cdr3_nt: TGTGCCAGCATCGAAATACCTAGCGGGGCCACAGATACGCAGTATTTT; cdr3_aa: CASIEIPSGATDTQYF
j_call: TRBJ1-3; cdr3_length: 13; clone_size: .; v_call: TRBV6-5; d_call: TRBD1; cdr3_nt: TGTGCCAGCACACAGGGGTATGGAAACACCATATATTTT; cdr3_aa: CASTQGYGNTIYF
j_call: TRBJ1-1; cdr3_length: 13; clone_size: .; v_call: TRBV4-2; d_call: .; cdr3_nt: TGTGCCAGCAGCCAAGAGGTCGAGACTGAAGCTTTCTTT; cdr3_aa: CASSQEVETEAFF
j_call: TRBJ1-1; cdr3_length: 11; clone_size: few; v_call: TRBV20-1; d_call: .; cdr3_nt: TGCAGTGCTAGTTCCTTCGCTGAAGCTTTCTTT; cdr3_aa: CSASSFAEAFF
j_call: TRBJ1-2; cdr3_length: 12; clone_size: .; v_call: TRBV29-1; d_call: .; cdr3_nt: TGCAGCGTGCTAGAGCCCGGGGGTGGCTACACCTTC; cdr3_aa: CSVLEPGGGYTF
j_call: TRBJ2-5; cdr3_length: 17; clone_size: .; v_call: TRBV5-1; d_call: TRBD2; cdr3_nt: TGCGCCAGCAGCCAAGAGTCGTTAGCGGGGGGGCAAGAGACCCAGTACTTC; cdr3_aa: CASSQESLAGGQETQYF
j_call: TRBJ2-3; cdr3_length: 16; clone_size: .; v_call: TRBV25-1; d_call: .; cdr3_nt: TGTGCCAGCAGTGTGACACCGGGGGTGGACACAGATACGCAGTATTTT; cdr3_aa: CASSVTPGVDTDTQYF
j_call: TRBJ2-7; cdr3_length: 14; clone_size: .; v_call: TRBV5-3; d_call: .; cdr3_nt: TGTGCCAGCTCAGGGTCGGGGAGTCTCTACGAGCAGTACTTC; cdr3_aa: CASSGSGSLYEQYF
j_call: TRBJ2-1; cdr3_length: 17; clone_size: .; v_call: TRBV19; d_call: .; cdr3_nt: TGTGCCAGTAGTATTCCGGGGCCTATAAGCTCCTACAATGAGCAGTTCTTC; cdr3_aa: CASSIPGPISSYNEQFF
j_call: TRBJ1-1; cdr3_length: 12; clone_size: many; v_call: TRBV19; d_call: .; cdr3_nt: TGTGCCTCGCGGCAGTTGAACACTGAAGCTTTCTTT; cdr3_aa: CASRQLNTEAFF
j_call: TRBJ2-7; cdr3_length: 15; clone_size: .; v_call: TRBV7-6; d_call: TRBD1; cdr3_nt: TGTGCCAGCAGCCACCCGGGACAGGGTCTGTCCGAGCAGTACTTC; cdr3_aa: CASSHPGQGLSEQYF
j_call: TRBJ2-2; cdr3_length: 16; clone_size: .; v_call: TRBV6-6; d_call: TRBD2; cdr3_nt: TGTGCCAGCAGCCCCGGGACTAGCGCGAACACCGGGGAGCTGTTTTTT; cdr3_aa: CASSPGTSANTGELFF
j_call: TRBJ1-6; cdr3_length: 15; clone_size: .; v_call: TRBV6-5; d_call: .; cdr3_nt: TGTGCCAGCAGTTACGGCGTAGGCTATAATTCACCCCTCCACTTT; cdr3_aa: CASSYGVGYNSPLHF
j_call: TRBJ2-7; cdr3_length: 13; clone_size: .; v_call: TRBV10-3; d_call: TRBD1; cdr3_nt: TGTGCCATCAGAGCGGACAGGACCTACGAGCAGTACTTC; cdr3_aa: CAIRADRTYEQYF
j_call: TRBJ2-3; cdr3_length: 15; clone_size: .; v_call: TRBV9; d_call: .; cdr3_nt: TGTGCCAGCAGCGTAGGTAGAGGGAGCACAGATACGCAGTATTTT; cdr3_aa: CASSVGRGSTDTQYF
j_call: TRBJ2-2; cdr3_length: 12; clone_size: .; v_call: TRBV19; d_call: .; cdr3_nt: TGTGCCAGCGGGATCGGAACCGGGGAGCTGTTTTTT; cdr3_aa: CASGIGTGELFF
j_call: TRBJ1-2; cdr3_length: 17; clone_size: .; v_call: TRBV7-6; d_call: .; cdr3_nt: TGTGCCAGCAGCTCAACCTACACGAAGACCACTAACTATGGCTACACCTTC; cdr3_aa: CASSSTYTKTTNYGYTF